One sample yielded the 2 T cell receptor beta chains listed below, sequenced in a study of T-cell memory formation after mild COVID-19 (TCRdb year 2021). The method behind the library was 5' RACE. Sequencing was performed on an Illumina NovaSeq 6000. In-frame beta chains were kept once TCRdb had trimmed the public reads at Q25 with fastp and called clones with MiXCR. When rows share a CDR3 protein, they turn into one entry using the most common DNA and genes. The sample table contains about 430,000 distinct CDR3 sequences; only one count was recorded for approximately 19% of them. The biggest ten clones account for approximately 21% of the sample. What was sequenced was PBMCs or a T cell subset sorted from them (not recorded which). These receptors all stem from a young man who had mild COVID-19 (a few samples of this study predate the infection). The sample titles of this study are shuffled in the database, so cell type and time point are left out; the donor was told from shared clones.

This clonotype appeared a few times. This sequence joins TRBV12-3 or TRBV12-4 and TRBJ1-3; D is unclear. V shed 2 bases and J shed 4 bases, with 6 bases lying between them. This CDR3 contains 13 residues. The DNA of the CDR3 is TGTGCCAGCAGTTTAATAGCAGGAAACACCATATATTTT. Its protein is CASSLIAGNTIYF.

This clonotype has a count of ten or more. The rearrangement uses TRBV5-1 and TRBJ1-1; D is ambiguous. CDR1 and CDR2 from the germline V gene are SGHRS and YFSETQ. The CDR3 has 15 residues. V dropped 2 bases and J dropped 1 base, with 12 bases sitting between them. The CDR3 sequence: CASSFVSPSNTEAFF. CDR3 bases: TGCGCCAGCAGCTTCGTCTCTCCCTCGAACACTGAAGCTTTCTTT.